This T cell receptor beta chain was sequenced in a study of T cells in Graves' hyperthyroidism and ophthalmopathy. The overall study: Blood was drawn when the patient was first diagnosed and still untreated.

Among the patients, aged 18 to 65, hyperthyroidism was newly diagnosed and had lasted under 2 months. Exclusions: uncontrolled infection, other autoimmune disease, pregnancy, lactation. This sample holds PBMCs from under 11 ml fresh peripheral blood. The table lists this clonotype with many counts. TCR beta CDR3 regions were amplified from RNA. First-round RT-PCR of the TCR CDR3 relied on the HTBI primer set. In TCRdb, the multiplex PCR reads were re-called with MiXCR into one record per CDR3 protein. This table holds some 180,000 distinct CDR3 sequences, approximately 15% found once. The sequencing sample was made of blood. The origin of this receptor is a woman in her forties or fifties with Graves' hyperthyroidism.

CDR3 region: CASSSGSLNTEAFF. CDR3 in DNA: TGTGCCAGCAGTTCAGGGTCTTTGAACACTGAAGCTTTCTTT. V usage is TRBV3-1 and J usage is TRBJ1-1; possibly TRBD1 for D (5 bases). Deletions cut 6 bases from V and 0 bases from J, with 11 bases between. In germline, CDR1 is LGHDT, CDR2 YNNKEL (reference sequence). This CDR3 region has 14 residues.